The 10 T cell receptor beta chains given below trace back to one sample, sequenced in a study of a mutant IDH1 vaccine in newly diagnosed glioma. Time point meaning: week 23, last vaccination. Each dose delivered 300 ug of mutant IDH1 20-mer peptide subcutaneously with imiquimod. Their cognate antigens are unknown. The assay was immunoSEQ multiplex PCR, and TCRdb's table has in-frame clones only and misses some. The sample has roughly 60,000 clones, over 70% seen once; the top ten hold around 6.2%. The sample here was PBMCs, taken from a glioma patient whose treatment included an IDH1 peptide vaccine. These receptors all stem from a man aged 40-50 years with glioma.

The rearrangement uses TRBV7-9 and TRBJ1-1; 7 nucleotides agree with TRBD1. In germline, CDR1 is SEHNR, CDR2 FQNEAQ (reference sequence). Germline trimming cut 4 bases from V and 4 bases from J; bases unmatched to any gene: 9. The CDR3 is 15 residues long. CDR3 amino acids: CASSWSTGVGTEAFF. The CDR3 DNA is TGTGCCAGCAGCTGGTCAACAGGGGTGGGCACTGAAGCTTTCTTT.

J is TRBJ1-4 and V is TRBV9; maybe TRBD1 (5 bases). The V end was cut by 0 bases, the J end by 4 bases, with 10 bases between. CDR1 is SGDLS and CDR2 is YYNGEE in the germline V gene. The CDR3 length is 15 residues. CDR3 amino acids: CASSVGGTDNEKLFF. The CDR3 coding sequence is TGTGCCAGCAGCGTAGGCGGGACGGATAATGAAAAACTGTTTTTT.

The sample holds one count of this clone. V gene TRBV6-1 combines with J gene TRBJ1-5; a weak D match, TRBD1 (5 bases). The ends were cut back, 2 bases at V and 11 bases at J, with 10 bases in the middle. Germline CDR1 is MNHNS and CDR2 is SASEGT. This CDR3 has 12 residues. This CDR3 reads CASSEQARAQHF. CDR3 sequence (DNA): TGTGCCAGCAGTGAACAGGCCAGGGCCCAGCATTTT.

V and J are TRBV5-1 and TRBJ1-1; perhaps TRBD1 as D (5 bases). Trimming pared 5 bases from V and 5 bases from J, leaving 16 bases between. There are 14 residues in the CDR3. Germline values: CDR1 SGHRS, CDR2 YFSETQ. The CDR3 loop is CASRARVGETEAFF. CDR3 sequence (DNA): TGCGCCAGCAGGGCCCGGGTAGGGGAAACTGAAGCTTTCTTT.

This clone is a singleton in its sample. V is TRBV2 and J is TRBJ2-7; D unresolved. This CDR3 is 12 amino acids long. The germline gives CDR1 SNHLY, CDR2 FYNNEI. V was clipped by 1 base and J by 4 bases, with 5 bases between them. CDR3: CASSEERYEQYF. In nucleotides, the CDR3 is TGTGCCAGCAGTGAAGAAAGGTACGAGCAGTACTTC.

The V and J genes are TRBV30 and TRBJ2-7, with 14 bases identical to TRBD2. Germline CDR1 GTSNPN, CDR2 SVGIG (reference sequence). V dropped 5 bases and J dropped 7; count of bases not matched to a gene: 7. The CDR3 is 14 amino acids. CDR3 loop: CAWAPGLAGGEQYF. CDR3 in DNA: TGTGCCTGGGCCCCTGGACTAGCGGGGGGAGAGCAGTACTTC.

This chain links TRBV2 with TRBJ1-6, with D possibly matching TRBD1 (5 bases). Germline V gene sequence: CDR1 SNHLY, CDR2 FYNNEI. V lost 3 bases to trimming and J lost 3 bases, with 15 bases between them. This CDR3 comprises 17 residues. CDR3 region: CASSEGQGSFYNSPLHF. The CDR3 DNA reads TGTGCCAGCAGTGAGGGGCAGGGATCTTTCTATAATTCACCCCTCCACTTT. Combining the CDR3 with reference TRBV2 and TRBJ1-6 gives the whole variable domain EPEVTQTPSHQVTQMGQEVILRCVPISNHLYFYWYRQILGQKVEFLVSFYNNEISEKSEIFDDQFSVERPDGSNFTLKIRSTKLEDSAMYFCASSEGQGSFYNSPLHFGNGTRLTVT.

V and J are TRBV7-9 and TRBJ2-2; D is perhaps TRBD2 (6 bases). This CDR3 has 14 amino acids. The germline V gene has CDR1 SEHNR and CDR2 FQNEAQ (reference sequence). Trimming pared 2 bases from V and 6 bases from J, leaving 10 bases between. The CDR3 spells CASSLSRGSGELFF. In DNA, the CDR3 is TGTGCCAGCAGCTTAAGTCGGGGGTCCGGGGAGCTGTTTTTT.

This clone has only one observation. V usage is TRBV27 and J usage is TRBJ1-5; tentatively, D is TRBD1 (5 bases). Germline CDR1 reads MNHEY; CDR2 reads SMNVEV (reference sequence). Trimming shortened V by 6 bases and J by 2 bases, and 11 bases separated the two germline ends. There are 14 residues in the CDR3. This chain's CDR3 is CASSQGGGNQPQHF. CDR3 in DNA: TGTGCCAGCAGCCAGGGTGGGGGCAATCAGCCCCAGCATTTT.

Worth noting for this clone: Distinct nucleotide sequences in the sample also encode this CDR3. The chain links TRBV14 to TRBJ1-4; no definite D call. The CDR3 consists of 11 residues. Germline V gives CDR1 SGHDN, CDR2 FVKESK. V was cut by 4 bases and J by 7 bases, with 4 bases left in between. The CDR3 protein is CASSPGEKLFF. CDR3 nucleotide sequence: TGTGCCAGCAGCCCGGGTGAAAAACTGTTTTTT.